The 32 T cell receptor beta chains reported below all come from one sample, sequenced in a study of breast tumors, draining lymph nodes, adjacent tissues (dated by TCRdb to about 2016). The axillary draining lymph nodes of breast cancer patients were the source of the lymph node samples. The library was obtained by multiplex PCR. Sequenced using an Illumina HiSeq 2000. TCRdb passed the public sequencing reads through fastp at Q25 and MiXCR, retaining productive beta sequences. Identical CDR3 protein sequences are pooled into one entry, listed with their most common genes and DNA. The sample table shows 150,000 to 200,000 distinct CDR3 sequences, and about 30% are seen once. Over 3.5% of the sample comes from the top ten. The material sequenced was axillary lymph node tissue. The origin of the receptors is a female donor with breast cancer. Some clones in this sample may be carry-over from other donors' samples.

At least ten counts were recorded for this clonotype. The V and J genes are TRBV12-3 or TRBV12-4 and TRBJ1-2, with 11 positions matching TRBD1. V shed 5 bases, J shed 1 base, and the junction held 0 bases outside the gene matches. The CDR3 is made up of 14 amino acids. The CDR3 DNA reads as TGTGCCAGCAGTGGGACAGGGGGTAACTATGGCTACACCTTC. This encodes CASSGTGGNYGYTF.

V usage is TRBV13 and J usage is TRBJ1-4; no clear D. Germline CDR1 reads PRHDT; CDR2 reads FYEKMQ (reference sequence). The CDR3 has 15 residues. Trimming took off 6 bases at V and 9 bases at J, with 20 bases between the two ends. CDR3 DNA: TGTGCCAGCAGTGAGTCACAACGGGTGAATAAAAAACTGTTTTTT. Protein: CASSESQRVNKKLFF.

This clonotype was found many times. This chain joins TRBV5-8 and TRBJ2-1; 16 nucleotides align to TRBD2. CDR1 SGHTS and CDR2 YDEGEE come from the germline V gene. The CDR3 consists of 19 residues. V was clipped by 4 bases and J by 5 bases; unmatched bases: 12. The CDR3 protein is CASSPGLAGGPFVNNEQFF. The DNA for the CDR3 is TGTGCCAGCAGCCCGGGACTAGCGGGAGGGCCTTTCGTAAACAATGAGCAGTTCTTC.

This clonotype was seen many times. J is TRBJ2-3 and V is TRBV10-3, with 7 bases aligning to TRBD1. The CDR3 is made up of 13 amino acids. From germline, CDR1 is ENHRY and CDR2 SYGVKD. Trimming at V came to 6 bases and at J to 4 bases, leaving 4 bases not matched to a gene. The CDR3 region has the DNA TGTGCCATCAGGAGGGGGCAGCCAGATACGCAGTATTTT. Its translation is CAIRRGQPDTQYF.

This clonotype was observed many times. For the CDR3, the DNA is TGCAGCGTCGCCCGGGACACAGACTCTGGGGCCAACGTCCTGACTTTC. It is translated as CSVARDTDSGANVLTF. The gene calls are TRBV29-1 and TRBJ2-6; D perhaps matches TRBD1 (6 bases). The germline CDR1 and CDR2 sequences are SQVTM and ANQGSEA. Trimming removed 6 bases from V and 0 bases from J, with 15 bases in between. The CDR3 totals 16 residues.

Concerning this clonotype: Since a much larger clone is just one base distant, this may be a read error. The V and J genes are TRBV6-6 and TRBJ1-6, with D possibly being TRBD1 (5 bases). The V gene's germline CDR1 is MNHNY and CDR2 SVGAGI (reference sequence). This CDR3 is 14 amino acids long. Trimming pared 6 bases from V and 11 bases from J, leaving 17 bases between. This chain's CDR3 is CASRVHRSHPPLHF. CDR3 nucleotide sequence: TGTGCCAGCAGGGTACACAGGTCTCATCCACCCCTCCACTTT.

This clonotype was counted only a few times. The chain carries TRBV14 and TRBJ1-1, with D uncertain. V dropped 3 bases and J dropped 5 bases, with 7 bases sitting between them. Germline-derived CDR1 and CDR2 are SGHDN and FVKESK. This CDR3 has 12 amino acids. The CDR3 coding sequence is TGTGCCAGCAGCCAGCGGGGTACTGAAGCTTTCTTT. Translating it yields CASSQRGTEAFF.

The sample holds many counts of this clonotype. The chain carries TRBV19 and TRBJ1-2; TRBD1 is a possible D gene (5 bases). Trimming stripped 1 base from V and 5 bases from J, with 11 bases between. The CDR3 is 14 amino acids. The germline V gene has CDR1 LNHDA and CDR2 SQIVND (reference sequence). The CDR3 sequence: CASSIGLGEYGYTF. CDR3 DNA sequence: TGTGCCAGTAGTATAGGTCTGGGGGAATATGGCTACACCTTC.

This clonotype was seen ten or more times. The V gene is TRBV19, the J gene TRBJ2-5; the match to TRBD2 covers 14 bases. This CDR3 spans 16 amino acids. Germline loops: CDR1 LNHDA, CDR2 SQIVND (reference sequence). Trimming removed 5 bases from V and 3 bases from J; junction bases left unmatched: 5. The CDR3 here is CASSETTSGREETQYF. Here the CDR3 DNA reads TGTGCCAGTAGTGAAACGACTAGCGGGAGGGAAGAGACCCAGTACTTC.

This clonotype was found many times. This rearrangement joins TRBV5-4 to TRBJ1-4, with D possibly being TRBD1 (6 bases). Trimming left V 0 bases short and J 8 bases short, with 11 bases between. In germline, CDR1 is SGHNT, CDR2 YYREEE (reference sequence). The CDR3 spans 14 residues. The CDR3 here is CASSLGAGEEKLFF. The CDR3 DNA reads as TGTGCCAGCAGCTTGGGGGCAGGGGAGGAAAAACTGTTTTTT.

This clonotype was observed a few times. The rearrangement links TRBV28 to TRBJ1-2; 10 positions match TRBD1. The germline CDR1 and CDR2 sequences are MDHEN and SYDVKM. V was pared by 8 bases and J by 4 bases, with 7 bases of the junction left unmatched. CDR3 length equals 14 residues. The CDR3 DNA is TGTGCCAGCTCAGACAGGGGGCCCTCCTATGGCTACACCTTC. Translating it yields CASSDRGPSYGYTF.

The V gene is TRBV6-6, the J gene TRBJ1-1; no clear D gene. V gave up 8 bases and J gave up 1 base, with 14 bases separating them. The CDR3 covers 14 residues. Looked up from germline, CDR1 is MNHNY and CDR2 is SVGAGI (reference sequence). CDR3 bases: TGTGCCAGCCGGACGGAGGGCCCGAACACTGAAGCTTTCTTT. It translates to CASRTEGPNTEAFF.

There are many counts of this clonotype. This chain connects TRBV24-1 to TRBJ2-2; TRBD2 agrees at 13 bases. J gave up 5 bases and V 4 bases, and 12 bases lay outside the gene matches. CDR3 size: 19 residues. Germline V lookup: CDR1 KGHDR, CDR2 SFDVKD. The CDR3 here is CATSDPGLAGARGTGELFF. In DNA, the CDR3 is TGTGCCACCAGTGACCCTGGACTAGCGGGGGCCCGGGGGACCGGGGAGCTGTTTTTT.

This clonotype was recorded once. A much larger clone is a single base away; this may be a read error. The chain is built from TRBV19 and TRBJ2-3; D may be TRBD1 (5 bases). This CDR3 has 19 amino acids. Germline CDR1 and CDR2: LNHDA and SQIVND (reference sequence). The CDR3 loop reads CASSPRRGSRLFRTGTQYF. In DNA form, the CDR3 reads TGTGCCAGTAGTCCCCGTCGTGGGTCTCGACTCTTCCGCACAGGTACGCAGTATTTT.

V gene TRBV5-5 combines with J gene TRBJ1-6; D possibly corresponds to TRBD1 (5 bases). CDR3 size: 15 residues. Germline CDR1 reads SGHKS; CDR2 reads YYEKEE (reference sequence). Trimming shortened V by 5 bases and J by 1 base, and 10 bases separated the two germline ends. CDR3 in amino acids: CASSGGRSYNSPLHF. In DNA form, the CDR3 reads TGTGCCAGCAGTGGGGGGAGGTCCTATAATTCACCCCTCCACTTT.

This clonotype has at least ten counts. The chain combines TRBV19 with TRBJ2-5, with 11 bases that match TRBD1. The CDR3 covers 16 residues. Germline loops: CDR1 LNHDA, CDR2 SQIVND (reference sequence). J gave up 5 bases and V 4 bases, and 9 bases lay outside the gene matches. The CDR3 protein is CASSRVGTGGWETQYF. The CDR3 nucleotides read TGTGCCAGTAGTAGGGTGGGGACAGGGGGATGGGAGACCCAGTACTTC.

Only a few counts were recorded for this clonotype. The chain combines TRBV18 with TRBJ2-5; 11 bases map to TRBD2. V was clipped by 3 bases and J by 0 bases; unmatched bases: 6. The CDR3 sequence is 17 residues long. Germline V gene lookup returns CDR1 KGHSH and CDR2 LQKENI. CDR3 DNA: TGTGCCAGCTCACCGTACACTAGCGGGGGCCACCAAGAGACCCAGTACTTC. This sequence encodes CASSPYTSGGHQETQYF.

The CDR3 DNA is TGCAGTGCTAGGACGGGCTACTGGGACAATTCACCCCTCCACTTT. It is translated as CSARTGYWDNSPLHF. The J gene is TRBJ1-6, the V gene TRBV20-1; tentatively, D is TRBD1 (5 bases). V was pared by 3 bases and J by 7 bases, with 16 bases between. The CDR3 spans 15 residues. The germline gives CDR1 DFQATT, CDR2 SNEGSKA (reference sequence).

Regarding this clonotype: A much larger clone differs from this one at a single base, so this may be a read error. This chain uses TRBV7-9 with TRBJ1-2; D is possibly TRBD1 (5 bases). CDR1 is SEHNR, CDR2 FQNEAQ, per germline (reference sequence). The CDR3 spans 15 residues. The CDR3 nucleotides read TGTGCCAGCAGCCCCTGGAGGGGAAATAACTATGGCTACCCCTTC. Its protein is CASSPWRGNNYGYPF.

In its sample, this clonotype was seen a few times. The rearrangement links TRBV5-8 to TRBJ2-5; D tentatively reads TRBD1 or TRBD2 (5 bases each). The CDR3 covers 15 residues. The V end was cut by 1 base, the J end by 3 bases, with 13 bases between. Per the germline V gene, CDR1 is SGHTS and CDR2 is YDEGEE. DNA for the CDR3: TGTGCCAGCAGCTTGATGGGGACCGGTGAAGAGACCCAGTACTTC. It translates to CASSLMGTGEETQYF.

Concerning this clonotype: Possible read error: a much larger clone is one base away. This chain joins TRBV12-3 or TRBV12-4 and TRBJ1-2, with TRBD1 matching over 9 bases. CDR3 length equals 15 residues. V was pared by 3 bases and J by 6 bases, with 8 bases of the junction left unmatched. The CDR3 region has the DNA TGTGCCAGCAGTTTCGTTGGACAGGGGCTCCATGGCTACACCTTC. It encodes CASSFVGQGLHGYTF.

This clonotype was counted at least ten times. The chain joins TRBV10-3 to TRBJ2-2, with TRBD2 matching over 10 bases. The CDR3 has 16 residues. Germline trimming cut 0 bases from V and 7 bases from J; bases unmatched to any gene: 5. Germline values: CDR1 ENHRY, CDR2 SYGVKD. The CDR3 bases are TGTGCCATCAGTGAGTCAGCGGGAGGGCCGATCGGGGAGCTGTTTTTT. It is translated as CAISESAGGPIGELFF.

This clonotype has at least ten counts. For the CDR3, the DNA is TGTGCCAGCAGCTTGCCAGGGGGCGTCAACTCACCCCTCCACTTT. Translation: CASSLPGGVNSPLHF. The chain links TRBV5-8 to TRBJ1-6, with TRBD1 matching over 8 bases. This CDR3 spans 15 amino acids. Trimming removed 1 base from V and 10 bases from J; junction bases left unmatched: 7. Germline V CDR1 and CDR2: SGHTS, YDEGEE. Based on the CDR3 plus reference TRBV5-8 and TRBJ1-6, the full variable domain is EAGVTQSPTHLIKTRGQQATLRCSPISGHTSVYWYQQALGLGLQFLLWYDEGEERNRGNFPPRFSGRQFPNYSSELNVNALELEDSALYLCASSLPGGVNSPLHFGNGTRLTVT.

This clonotype was detected many times. This chain connects TRBV12-3 or TRBV12-4 to TRBJ2-2, with D possibly matching TRBD2 (6 bases). This CDR3 has 16 residues. The V gene lost 7 bases and the J gene lost 3 bases, with 18 bases spanning the gap. CDR3 in amino acids: CASKQTPREDTGELFF. In DNA, the CDR3 is TGTGCCAGCAAACAGACCCCCAGGGAGGACACCGGGGAGCTGTTTTTT.

Remarks on this clonotype: Possible read error: a much larger clone is one base away. The chain carries TRBV6-1 and TRBJ2-5; D gene ambiguous. The V and J ends lost 4 bases and 7 bases respectively, with 10 bases between them. The CDR3 runs to 12 residues. From germline, CDR1 is MNHNS and CDR2 SASEGT. The CDR3 DNA follows: TGTGCCAGCAGTGCTACAGATGGGACCCAGTACTTC. It codes for CASSATDGTQYF.

A few counts support this clonotype. One junction end does not reproduce the germline sequence, and a read error may be involved. V usage is TRBV7-2 and J usage is TRBJ2-1, with 11 bases identical to TRBD2. The germline gives CDR1 SGHTA, CDR2 FQGNSA. CDR3 length: 15 amino acids. The CDR3 is CASSFRLAGGEEQLF. The CDR3 DNA reads TGTGCCAGCAGCTTCCGGCTAGCGGGGGGCGAAGAGCAGCTCTTC.

The table lists this clonotype with many counts. The V call is TRBV4-1, the J call TRBJ1-2; D may be TRBD1 (6 bases). The germline CDR1 and CDR2 sequences are MGHRA and YSYEKL. This CDR3 is 14 amino acids long. V lost 2 bases and J lost 1, with 8 bases in between. The CDR3 nucleotides read TGCGCCAGCAGCCAAAGGGGGGATAACTATGGCTACACCTTC. Protein sequence: CASSQRGDNYGYTF.

The V gene is TRBV12-3 or TRBV12-4, the J gene TRBJ1-4; D might be TRBD1 (6 bases). The CDR3 spans 14 residues. V was clipped by 5 bases and J by 7 bases, with 14 bases between them. This CDR3 is CASSARGASEKLFF. In DNA form, the CDR3 reads TGTGCCAGCAGTGCCCGGGGGGCGAGTGAAAAACTGTTTTTT.

In regard to this clonotype: A much bigger clone sits one base away, suggesting this may be a read error. For the CDR3, the DNA is TGTGCCAACAGCGACCGGGACAGGGAGGTTTGGGGCTACACCTTC. This codes for CANSDRDREVWGYTF. The V and J genes are TRBV9 and TRBJ1-2; 9 bases fit TRBD1. The germline CDR1 and CDR2 sequences are SGDLS and YYNGEE. This CDR3 region has 15 residues. The full variable domain, completed using reference TRBV9 and TRBJ1-2, is DSGVTQTPKHLITATGQRVTLRCSPRSGDLSVYWYQQSLDQGLQFLIQYYNGEERAKGNILERFSAQQFPDLHSELNLSSLELGDSALYFCANSDRDREVWGYTFGSGTRLTVV.

This clonotype was seen many times. V gene TRBV7-9 combines with J gene TRBJ2-7; 7 positions match TRBD1. CDR3 size: 14 residues. J lost 0 bases, V lost 5 bases, and 4 bases had no gene match. Germline loops: CDR1 SEHNR, CDR2 FQNEAQ (reference sequence). The CDR3 nucleotides are TGTGCCAGCAGCCCCGGGGACAGCTCCTACGAGCAGTACTTC. Its translation: CASSPGDSSYEQYF.

This clonotype was picked up many times. This sequence joins TRBV5-8 and TRBJ2-2; the D is unclear. The CDR3 runs 15 residues. CDR1 and CDR2 from the germline V gene are SGHTS and YDEGEE. V gave up 4 bases and J gave up 0 bases, with 10 bases separating them. The CDR3 spells CASSQTRANTGELFF. As DNA, the CDR3 is TGTGCCAGCAGCCAGACACGCGCGAACACCGGGGAGCTGTTTTTT.

This clonotype has at least ten counts. The chain uses TRBV9 and TRBJ2-7; 10 nucleotides agree with TRBD2. This CDR3 has 14 amino acids. Trimming removed 2 bases from V and 6 bases from J; junction bases left unmatched: 5. CDR1 is SGDLS and CDR2 is YYNGEE in the germline V gene. Written as DNA, the CDR3 is TGTGCCAGCAGCGTTAAAGCGGGGGGGCCCGAGCAGTACTTC. Residues: CASSVKAGGPEQYF. The whole variable domain, remainder taken from reference TRBV9 and TRBJ2-7, is DSGVTQTPKHLITATGQRVTLRCSPRSGDLSVYWYQQSLDQGLQFLIQYYNGEERAKGNILERFSAQQFPDLHSELNLSSLELGDSALYFCASSVKAGGPEQYFGPGTRLTVT.